The 6 T cell receptor beta chains below were found in one sample sequenced in a study of T-cell reconstitution after alpha-beta-depleted transplantation in children. The library targeted TCRbeta and was prepared with unique molecular identifiers. TCRdb fed the PCR reads into MiXCR, producing one record per CDR3 protein. The table includes 200,000 to 250,000 distinct CDR3 sequences, 9.5% to 15% detected once. The input for sequencing was PBMCs from the stem cell graft donor, taken from the stem cell graft. Receptors originate from a human donor who donated a stem cell graft to a child with acute lymphoblastic leukemia.

J is TRBJ2-1 and V is TRBV7-9; the match to TRBD1 covers 7 bases. This CDR3 contains 14 residues. V lost 5 bases to trimming and J lost 6 bases; unmatched junction nucleotides: 7. Germline CDR1 SEHNR, CDR2 FQNEAQ (reference sequence). The CDR3 loop is CASSARTGVNEQFF. The CDR3 DNA is TGTGCCAGCAGCGCCCGAACAGGGGTCAATGAGCAGTTCTTC.

This clonotype showed up many times. V and J are TRBV5-5 and TRBJ1-1; no clear D. Germline values: CDR1 SGHKS, CDR2 YYEKEE (reference sequence). CDR3 length: 15 residues. V gave up 5 bases and J gave up 1 base, with 15 bases separating them. DNA for the CDR3: TGTGCCAGCAGGCAAGGCGCAGACCGGAACACTGAAGCTTTCTTT. This codes for CASRQGADRNTEAFF.

This clonotype was counted many times. The gene calls are TRBV28 and TRBJ2-2; a possible D gene is TRBD2 (5 bases). Deletions cut 3 bases from V and 4 bases from J, with 15 bases between. The CDR3 is 16 amino acids. Germline-derived CDR1 and CDR2 are MDHEN and SYDVKM. DNA for the CDR3: TGTGCCAGCAGTTTCGCTATGAGCGGACCCACCGGGGAGCTGTTTTTT. Translation: CASSFAMSGPTGELFF.

In this sample, this clonotype turned up many times. The chain has TRBV14 and TRBJ1-1; D unclear. This CDR3 comprises 13 residues. The germline CDR1 and CDR2 sequences are SGHDN and FVKESK. Deletions cut 3 bases from V and 4 bases from J, with 9 bases between. This CDR3 is CASSQGRITEAFF. In nucleotides, the CDR3 is TGTGCCAGCAGCCAGGGCAGAATCACTGAAGCTTTCTTT.

There are a few counts of this clonotype. This chain connects TRBV6-1 to TRBJ1-5, with D perhaps matching TRBD1 (6 bases). The germline gives CDR1 MNHNS, CDR2 SASEGT. CDR3 length: 16 residues. Trimming pared 6 bases from V and 0 bases from J, leaving 15 bases between. The CDR3 spells CASRQRGVYSNQPQHF. CDR3 bases: TGTGCCAGCAGGCAAAGGGGGGTTTATAGCAATCAGCCCCAGCATTTT.

This clonotype was counted ten times or more. The V gene is TRBV20-1, the J gene TRBJ2-2, with D possibly matching TRBD1 (6 bases). V lost 3 bases, J lost 6 bases, and 8 bases lay in between. Germline V CDR1 and CDR2: DFQATT, SNEGSKA (reference sequence). The CDR3 is 12 residues long. CDR3: CSARHRAGELFF. As DNA, the CDR3 is TGCAGTGCTAGGCACAGGGCCGGGGAGCTGTTTTTT.